A single sample gave rise to the 27 T cell receptor beta chains below, sequenced in a study of OX40 agonist ivuxolimab in advanced cancers. The assay was immunoSEQ multiplex PCR, and TCRdb's table has in-frame clones only and misses some. The table has about 90,000 clones, 90% seen once. Sequences were derived from CD4+ or CD8+ T cells sorted from blood, sampled in a trial of the OX40 agonist ivuxolimab. The receptors were sampled from an adult with an advanced solid tumor such as melanoma, head and neck, liver or kidney cancer.

This rearrangement joins TRBV6-5 to TRBJ1-1; no reliable D call. Trimming shortened V by 4 bases and J by 7 bases, and 13 bases separated the two germline ends. Germline values: CDR1 MNHEY, CDR2 SVGAGI. The CDR3 has 13 residues. This chain's CDR3 is CASSFPSGNEAFF. CDR3 coding DNA: TGTGCCAGCAGTTTCCCCTCCGGGAATGAAGCTTTCTTT.

A single count supports this clone. V and J are TRBV28 and TRBJ2-7, with D unresolved. The V gene lost 1 base and the J gene lost 5 bases, with 6 bases spanning the gap. The V gene's germline CDR1 is MDHEN and CDR2 SYDVKM. The CDR3 has 12 residues. This CDR3 is CASSLFRNEQYF. Written as DNA, the CDR3 is TGTGCCAGCAGTTTATTCCGAAACGAGCAGTACTTC.

The chain employs TRBV5-1 and TRBJ2-7, with D tentatively TRBD1 (5 bases). CDR3 size: 14 residues. V was shortened by 4 bases and J by 0 bases, with 11 bases between the two germline ends. Germline V gene lookup returns CDR1 SGHRS and CDR2 YFSETQ. CDR3 residues: CASSRGQYSYEQYF. The CDR3 nucleotides are TGCGCCAGCAGCAGGGGCCAATACTCCTACGAGCAGTACTTC. The full variable domain, completed using reference TRBV5-1 and TRBJ2-7, is KAGVTQTPRYLIKTRGQQVTLSCSPISGHRSVSWYQQTPGQGLQFLFEYFSETQRNKGNFPGRFSGRQFSNSRSEMNVSTLELGDSALYLCASSRGQYSYEQYFGPGTRLTVT.

This clone was observed a handful of times. The chain links TRBV2 to TRBJ1-4; D not certain. The CDR3 consists of 15 residues. The ends were cut back, 3 bases at V and 7 bases at J, with 15 bases in the middle. CDR1 is SNHLY, CDR2 FYNNEI, per germline. Here the CDR3 reads CASSDRTVQGEKLFF. DNA of the CDR3: TGTGCCAGCAGTGACCGGACGGTCCAAGGTGAAAAACTGTTTTTT.

The DNA for the CDR3 is TGTGCCAGCTCACCACGGCAGGGCTTCGCTGAAGCTTTCTTT. This encodes CASSPRQGFAEAFF. The chain couples TRBV18 to TRBJ1-1; a possible D gene is TRBD1 (5 bases). V lost 1 base to trimming and J lost 6 bases, with 12 bases between them. This CDR3 is built from 14 residues. Germline values: CDR1 KGHSH, CDR2 LQKENI.

The genes are TRBV5-4 and TRBJ1-1; 7 bases fit TRBD1. This CDR3 comprises 15 residues. V lost 3 bases to trimming and J lost 4 bases; unmatched junction nucleotides: 9. Looked up from germline, CDR1 is SGHNT and CDR2 is YYREEE (reference sequence). The CDR3 loop reads CASSSVTGRATEAFF. The DNA for the CDR3 is TGTGCCAGCAGCTCGGTGACAGGGCGGGCCACTGAAGCTTTCTTT.

The chain recombines TRBV7-6 with TRBJ2-7, with D maybe TRBD2 (5 bases). From germline, CDR1 is SGHVS and CDR2 FNYEAQ. V was trimmed by 5 bases and J by 2 bases, leaving 7 bases between them. The CDR3 is 12 residues long. CDR3 sequence (DNA): TGTGCCAGCAGCCCCGGGGCCTACGAGCAGTACTTC. It yields the protein CASSPGAYEQYF.

The CDR3 DNA reads TGTGCCAGCAGTTTATTCCCTCGGACGAGGGTGGACAATCAGCCCCAGCATTTT. Its translation: CASSLFPRTRVDNQPQHF. The rearrangement joins TRBV28 to TRBJ1-5, with D unclear. The CDR3 runs 18 residues. Germline assignment: CDR1 MDHEN and CDR2 SYDVKM. Trimming removed 1 base from V and 3 bases from J, with 19 bases in between.

The gene calls are TRBV6-5 and TRBJ2-7; 9 bases match TRBD2. CDR1 is MNHEY, CDR2 SVGAGI, per germline. Trimming removed 4 bases from V and 3 bases from J; junction bases left unmatched: 4. The CDR3 sequence is 14 residues long. The CDR3 sequence: CASSWGGRDYEQYF. The DNA of the CDR3 is TGTGCCAGCAGTTGGGGCGGGAGGGACTACGAGCAGTACTTC.

The chain combines TRBV11-3 with TRBJ2-1; D is ambiguous. The CDR3 spans 14 residues. Per germline, CDR1 SGHNT and CDR2 YENEEA. Trimming pared 0 bases from V and 4 bases from J, leaving 7 bases between. The chain's CDR3 is CASSLEAPYNEQFF. The CDR3 DNA is TGTGCCAGCAGCTTAGAAGCCCCTTACAATGAGCAGTTCTTC.

This chain's CDR3 is CSVDGTSGTGEQYF. The DNA of the CDR3 is TGCAGCGTTGATGGGACTAGCGGGACTGGCGAGCAGTACTTC. The chain recombines TRBV29-1 with TRBJ2-7; 13 bases agree with TRBD2. Germline V gives CDR1 SQVTM, CDR2 ANQGSEA. CDR3 size: 14 residues. Trimming removed 3 bases from V and 6 bases from J; junction bases left unmatched: 5.

This clone was seen once. The chain employs TRBV9 and TRBJ1-5; weak D call: TRBD1 (6 bases). CDR3 length: 15 residues. Germline CDR1 SGDLS, CDR2 YYNGEE. V dropped 3 bases and J dropped 7 bases, with 17 bases sitting between them. The CDR3 region is CASSAGGGGGQPQHF. In DNA form, the CDR3 reads TGTGCCAGCAGCGCTGGTGGAGGGGGAGGGCAGCCCCAGCATTTT. The whole variable domain, remainder taken from reference TRBV9 and TRBJ1-5, is DSGVTQTPKHLITATGQRVTLRCSPRSGDLSVYWYQQSLDQGLQFLIQYYNGEERAKGNILERFSAQQFPDLHSELNLSSLELGDSALYFCASSAGGGGGQPQHFGDGTRLSIL.

The rearrangement uses TRBV5-1 and TRBJ2-3, with D possibly being TRBD1 or TRBD2 (5 bases each). Trimming took off 0 bases at V and 2 bases at J, with 13 bases between the two ends. This CDR3 contains 16 residues. Germline lookup yields CDR1 SGHRS and CDR2 YFSETQ. Here the CDR3 reads CASSLASPGTTDTQYF. CDR3 in DNA: TGCGCCAGCAGCTTGGCATCGCCGGGGACCACAGATACGCAGTATTTT.

The rearrangement links TRBV19 to TRBJ1-1; 7 positions agree with TRBD1. The germline CDR1 and CDR2 sequences are LNHDA and SQIVND (reference sequence). This CDR3 has 14 amino acids. V gave up 3 bases and J gave up 4 bases; unmatched junction bases: 5. The CDR3 sequence: CASSIQGVGTEAFF. CDR3 nucleotides: TGTGCCAGTAGTATTCAGGGGGTAGGCACTGAAGCTTTCTTT. The whole variable domain, filled in from reference TRBV19 and TRBJ1-1, reads DGGITQSPKYLFRKEGQNVTLSCEQNLNHDAMYWYRQDPGQGLRLIYYSQIVNDFQKGDIAEGYSVSREKKESFPLTVTSAQKNPTAFYLCASSIQGVGTEAFFGQGTRLTVV.

The rearrangement links TRBV9 to TRBJ2-2; D is possibly TRBD1 or TRBD2 (5 bases each). The CDR3 totals 13 residues. The V gene's germline CDR1 is SGDLS and CDR2 YYNGEE. Trimming took 5 bases from V and 6 from J, leaving 11 bases between them. CDR3 region: CASRGVAPGELFF. Here the CDR3 DNA reads TGTGCCAGCAGGGGGGTAGCTCCCGGGGAGCTGTTTTTT.

This chain joins TRBV5-4 and TRBJ1-1; D might be TRBD1 (5 bases). This CDR3 region has 14 residues. Trimming shortened V by 3 bases and J by 0 bases, and 9 bases separated the two germline ends. The germline CDR1 and CDR2 sequences are SGHNT and YYREEE (reference sequence). In DNA, the CDR3 is TGTGCCAGCAGCTCGCGGGGGTTGAACACTGAAGCTTTCTTT. The encoded protein is CASSSRGLNTEAFF.

The chain recombines TRBV9 with TRBJ1-5; 7 nucleotides agree with TRBD1. With V trimmed by 3 bases and J by 3 bases, 6 bases remained unmatched. CDR1 SGDLS and CDR2 YYNGEE come from the germline V gene. There are 15 residues in the CDR3. The CDR3 bases are TGTGCCAGCAGCGCTTCCGGGACAGACAATCAGCCCCAGCATTTT. Translating it yields CASSASGTDNQPQHF.

V usage is TRBV18 and J usage is TRBJ2-5; D is perhaps TRBD1 (6 bases). Deletions cut 4 bases from V and 0 bases from J, with 9 bases between. Germline V gene lookup returns CDR1 KGHSH and CDR2 LQKENI. This CDR3 is built from 14 residues. Here the CDR3 reads CASSHRDNQETQYF. For the CDR3, the DNA is TGTGCCAGCTCACACCGGGACAACCAAGAGACCCAGTACTTC.

The genes are TRBV5-8 and TRBJ2-7, with D perhaps TRBD2 (6 bases). Deletions cut 0 bases from V and 7 bases from J, with 14 bases between. Germline lookup yields CDR1 SGHTS and CDR2 YDEGEE. The CDR3 runs to 14 residues. The CDR3 protein is CASSLAGGPGEQYF. The CDR3 nucleotides read TGTGCCAGCAGCTTGGCAGGAGGGCCGGGTGAGCAGTACTTC.

V and J are TRBV2 and TRBJ2-7, with D unresolved. The CDR3 length is 15 residues. Trimming shortened V by 2 bases and J by 0 bases, and 11 bases separated the two germline ends. Germline CDR1 and CDR2: SNHLY and FYNNEI. This CDR3 is CASSEWRWGSYEQYF. The DNA of the CDR3 is TGTGCCAGCAGTGAATGGCGGTGGGGCTCCTACGAGCAGTACTTC.

J is TRBJ1-1 and V is TRBV6-5; 7 nucleotides align to TRBD1. With 0 bases clipped from V and 8 bases from J, the junction kept 3 bases outside the gene matches. This CDR3 is 13 amino acids long. The germline V gene encodes CDR1 MNHEY and CDR2 SVGAGI. CDR3 coding DNA: TGTGCCAGCAGTTACTCGGGGGGACAGGAAGCTTTCTTT. Translating it yields CASSYSGGQEAFF.

The V gene is TRBV4-2, the J gene TRBJ2-5; 13 nucleotides line up with TRBD2. The CDR3 is 19 amino acids. The V segment lost 2 bases and the J segment 5 bases; nucleotides outside the gene matches: 14. Germline-derived CDR1 and CDR2 are LGHNA and YNFKEQ. In nucleotides, the CDR3 is TGTGCCAGCAGCCAAAACCTTCTGGGGACTAGCGGGATTGGGGAGACCCAGTACTTC. Protein sequence: CASSQNLLGTSGIGETQYF.

The J gene is TRBJ1-1, the V gene TRBV29-1; unclear D gene. The V end lost 1 base, the J end lost 4 bases, and 10 bases lay between the germline ends. Germline V gene data show CDR1 as SQVTM and CDR2 as ANQGSEA. The CDR3 sequence is 13 residues long. The CDR3 DNA sequence: TGCAGCGTTGAAGGACCGGAGGGCACTGAAGCTTTCTTT. Protein sequence: CSVEGPEGTEAFF.

V gene TRBV9 combines with J gene TRBJ2-3, with D tentatively TRBD2 (6 bases). Between the trimmed V and J ends, which lost 4 bases and 5 bases, there was a span of 11 bases. The germline V gene encodes CDR1 SGDLS and CDR2 YYNGEE. This CDR3 has 13 amino acids. The CDR3 region has the DNA TGTGCCAGCAGCACCCGAGCGGGAGATACGCAGTATTTT. Translation gives CASSTRAGDTQYF.

This clone has a handful of counts. The rearrangement joins TRBV27 to TRBJ1-1; D not certain. CDR1 MNHEY and CDR2 SMNVEV come from the germline V gene (reference sequence). V was shortened by 0 bases and J by 7 bases, with 9 bases between the two germline ends. There are 13 residues in the CDR3. The CDR3 sequence is CASSLSGQIEAFF. The CDR3 bases are TGTGCCAGCAGTTTATCCGGGCAGATTGAAGCTTTCTTT.

This clone has more than one count but fewer than ten. V usage is TRBV21-1 and J usage is TRBJ2-6; the table's D gene call, TRBD1, was not cross checked with the DNA. TRBV21-1 is reported as a pseudogene. The CDR3 loop spans 19 amino acids. The CDR3 DNA reads TGTGCCAGCAGCAAAGTGGTGACAGGACCAGGCTCTGGGGCCAACGTCCTGACTTTC. This sequence encodes CASSKVVTGPGSGANVLTF.

The chain links TRBV4-1 to TRBJ2-5, with a weak D call TRBD2 (7 bases). Germline CDR1 reads MGHRA; CDR2 reads YSYEKL. CDR3 length: 16 amino acids. V was clipped by 4 bases and J by 0 bases, with 15 bases between them. CDR3 sequence: CASSRYAGAYQETQYF. In DNA, the CDR3 is TGCGCCAGCAGCCGCTACGCGGGGGCGTACCAAGAGACCCAGTACTTC.